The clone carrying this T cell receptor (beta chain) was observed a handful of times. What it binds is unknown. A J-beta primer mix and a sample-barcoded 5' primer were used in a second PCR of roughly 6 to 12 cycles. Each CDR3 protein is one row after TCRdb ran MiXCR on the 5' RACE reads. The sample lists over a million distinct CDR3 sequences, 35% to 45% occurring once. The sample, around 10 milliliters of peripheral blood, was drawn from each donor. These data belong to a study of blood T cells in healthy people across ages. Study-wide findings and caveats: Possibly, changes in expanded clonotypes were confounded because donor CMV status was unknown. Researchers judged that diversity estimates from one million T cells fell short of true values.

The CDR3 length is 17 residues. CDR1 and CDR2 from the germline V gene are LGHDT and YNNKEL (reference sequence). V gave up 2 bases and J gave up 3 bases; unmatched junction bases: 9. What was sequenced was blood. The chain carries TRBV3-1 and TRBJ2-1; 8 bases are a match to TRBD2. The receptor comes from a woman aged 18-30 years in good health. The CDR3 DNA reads TGTGCCAGCAGCCAATTACCCGGGACTAGTATCTACAATGAGCAGTTCTTC. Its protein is CASSQLPGTSIYNEQFF.